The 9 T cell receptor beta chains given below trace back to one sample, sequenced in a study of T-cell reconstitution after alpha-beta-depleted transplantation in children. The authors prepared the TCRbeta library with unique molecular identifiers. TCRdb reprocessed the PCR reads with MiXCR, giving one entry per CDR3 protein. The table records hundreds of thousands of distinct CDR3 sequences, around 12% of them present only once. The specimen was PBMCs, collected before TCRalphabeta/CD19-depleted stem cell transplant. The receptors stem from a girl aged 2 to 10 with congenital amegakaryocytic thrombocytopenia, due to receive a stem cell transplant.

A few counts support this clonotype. The CDR3 DNA sequence: TGTGCCAGCAGCCGATATAGCGGGAGTATCTACAATGAGCAGTTCTTC. Translation: CASSRYSGSIYNEQFF. V and J are TRBV5-5 and TRBJ2-1; the match to TRBD2 covers 9 bases. The length of the CDR3 is 16 residues. V was clipped by 4 bases and J by 3 bases; unmatched bases: 8. The V gene's germline CDR1 is SGHKS and CDR2 YYEKEE (reference sequence).

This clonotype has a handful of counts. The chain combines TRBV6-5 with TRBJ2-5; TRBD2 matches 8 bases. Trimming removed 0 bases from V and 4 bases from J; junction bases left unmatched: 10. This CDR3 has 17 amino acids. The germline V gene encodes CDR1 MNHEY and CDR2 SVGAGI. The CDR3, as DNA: TGTGCCAGCAGTTACTCGATGCGGGGGGCCGTCGGAGAGACCCAGTACTTC. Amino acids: CASSYSMRGAVGETQYF.

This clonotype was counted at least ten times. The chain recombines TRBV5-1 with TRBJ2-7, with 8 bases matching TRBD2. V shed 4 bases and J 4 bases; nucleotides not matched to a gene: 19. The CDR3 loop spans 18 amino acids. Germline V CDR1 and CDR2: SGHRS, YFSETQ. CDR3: CASSRWETSDQSLYEQYF. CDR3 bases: TGCGCCAGCAGCCGGTGGGAGACTAGCGATCAATCGTTATACGAGCAGTACTTC.

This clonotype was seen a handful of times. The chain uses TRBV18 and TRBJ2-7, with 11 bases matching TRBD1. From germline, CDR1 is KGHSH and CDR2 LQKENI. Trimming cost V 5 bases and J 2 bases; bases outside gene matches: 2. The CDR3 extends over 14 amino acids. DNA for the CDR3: TGTGCCAGCTCAGAGGGACAGGGGGCCTACGAGCAGTACTTC. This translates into CASSEGQGAYEQYF.

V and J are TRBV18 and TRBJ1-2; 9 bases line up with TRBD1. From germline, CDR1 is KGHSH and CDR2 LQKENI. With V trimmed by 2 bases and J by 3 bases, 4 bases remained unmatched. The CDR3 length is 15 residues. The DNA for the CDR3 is TGTGCCAGCTCACCATCTGGGGACAGGGACTATGGCTACACCTTC. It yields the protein CASSPSGDRDYGYTF.

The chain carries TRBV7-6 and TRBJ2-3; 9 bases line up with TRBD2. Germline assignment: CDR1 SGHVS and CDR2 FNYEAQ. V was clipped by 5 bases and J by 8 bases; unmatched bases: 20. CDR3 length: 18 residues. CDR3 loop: CASSPLAGGRSISGTQYF. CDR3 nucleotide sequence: TGTGCCAGCAGCCCATTGGCGGGAGGGCGGTCAATTTCTGGTACGCAGTATTTT.

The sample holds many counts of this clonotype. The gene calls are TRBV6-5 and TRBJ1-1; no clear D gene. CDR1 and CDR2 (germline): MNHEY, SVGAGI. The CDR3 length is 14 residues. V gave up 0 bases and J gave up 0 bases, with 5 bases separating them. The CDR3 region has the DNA TGTGCCAGCAGTTACTCGGGGTTGAACACTGAAGCTTTCTTT. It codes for CASSYSGLNTEAFF.

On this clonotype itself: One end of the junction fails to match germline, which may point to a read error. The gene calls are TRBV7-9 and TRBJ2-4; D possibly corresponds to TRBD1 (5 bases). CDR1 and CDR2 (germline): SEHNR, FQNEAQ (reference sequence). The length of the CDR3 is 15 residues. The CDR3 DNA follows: TGTGCCAGCAGCTTAGGGGGCCAGCCGAGAAACGTTCAGTACTTC. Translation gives CASSLGGQPRNVQYF. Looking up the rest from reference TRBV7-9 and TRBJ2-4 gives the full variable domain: DTGVSQNPRHKITKRGQNVTFRCDPISEHNRLYWYRQTLGQGPEFLTYFQNEAQLEKSRLLSDRFSAERPKGSFSTLEIQRTEQGDSAMYLCASSLGGQPRNVQYFGAGTRLSVL.

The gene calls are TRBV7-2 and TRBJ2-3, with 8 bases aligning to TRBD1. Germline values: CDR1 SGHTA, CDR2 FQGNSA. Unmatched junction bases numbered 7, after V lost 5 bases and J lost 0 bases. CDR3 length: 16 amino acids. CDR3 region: CASSKDRAASTDTQYF. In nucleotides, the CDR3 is TGTGCCAGCAGCAAGGACAGGGCTGCTAGCACAGATACGCAGTATTTT.